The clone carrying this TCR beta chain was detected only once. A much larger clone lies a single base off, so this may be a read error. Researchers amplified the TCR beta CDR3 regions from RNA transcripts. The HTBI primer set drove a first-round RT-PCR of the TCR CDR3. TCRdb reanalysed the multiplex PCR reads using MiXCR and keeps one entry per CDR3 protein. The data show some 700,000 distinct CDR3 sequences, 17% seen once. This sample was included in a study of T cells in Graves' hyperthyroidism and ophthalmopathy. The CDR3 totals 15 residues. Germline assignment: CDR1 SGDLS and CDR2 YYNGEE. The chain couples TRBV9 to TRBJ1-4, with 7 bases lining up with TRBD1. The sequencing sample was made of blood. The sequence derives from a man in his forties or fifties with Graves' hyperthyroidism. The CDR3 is CGSSAGTATNEKLFF. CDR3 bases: TGTGGCAGCAGCGCTGGGACAGCAACTAATGAAAAACTGTTTTTT. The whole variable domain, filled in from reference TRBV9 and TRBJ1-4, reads DSGVTQTPKHLITATGQRVTLRCSPRSGDLSVYWYQQSLDQGLQFLIQYYNGEERAKGNILERFSAQQFPDLHSELNLSSLELGDSALYFCGSSAGTATNEKLFFGSGTQLSVL.